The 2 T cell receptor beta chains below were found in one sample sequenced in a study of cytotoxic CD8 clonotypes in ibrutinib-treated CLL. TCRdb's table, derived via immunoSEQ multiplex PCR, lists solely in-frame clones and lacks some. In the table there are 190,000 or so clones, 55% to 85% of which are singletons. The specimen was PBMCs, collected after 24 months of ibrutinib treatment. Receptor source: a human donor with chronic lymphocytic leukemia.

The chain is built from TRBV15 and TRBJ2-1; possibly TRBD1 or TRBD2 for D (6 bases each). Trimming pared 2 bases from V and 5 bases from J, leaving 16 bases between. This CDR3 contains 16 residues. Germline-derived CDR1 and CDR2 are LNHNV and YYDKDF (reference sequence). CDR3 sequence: CATSRPRGQFDNEQFF. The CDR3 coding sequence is TGTGCCACCAGCAGACCACGGGGGCAGTTCGACAATGAGCAGTTCTTC.

The CDR3 nucleotides are TGTGCCAGCGAGAGGGGGACGACCGGGGAGCTGTTTTTT. Translating it yields CASERGTTGELFF. This chain connects TRBV19 to TRBJ2-2, with a possible D match to TRBD1 (6 bases). The CDR3 is made up of 13 amino acids. With 9 bases removed from V and 5 bases from J, the gap between germline ends came to 13 bases. Looked up from germline, CDR1 is LNHDA and CDR2 is SQIVND (reference sequence).